These 9 T cell receptor beta chains originate from one sample sequenced in a study of T cells in Graves' hyperthyroidism and ophthalmopathy. RNA transcripts were the template for amplifying TCR beta CDR3 regions. HTBI primers were used for first-round RT-PCR of the TCR CDR3. TCRdb re-analysed the multiplex PCR reads in MiXCR, keeping a single row per CDR3 protein. In the table there are some 720,000 distinct CDR3 sequences, roughly 15% of which are singletons. Sequencing used blood. The receptors here all came from a man between 18 and 35 years old with Graves' hyperthyroidism.

There are a few counts of this clonotype. The chain links TRBV5-5 to TRBJ2-1; D gene uncertain. The CDR3 extends over 12 amino acids. Germline V gene lookup returns CDR1 SGHKS and CDR2 YYEKEE (reference sequence). The V and J ends lost 0 bases and 10 bases respectively, with 8 bases between them. The CDR3 DNA follows: TGTGCCAGCAGCTTGGTCACAGAAGAGCAGTTCTTC. Translated: CASSLVTEEQFF.

The V and J genes are TRBV5-4 and TRBJ2-3; D gene unclear. The CDR3 runs 16 residues. Looked up from germline, CDR1 is SGHNT and CDR2 is YYREEE (reference sequence). Trimming removed 0 bases at V and 1 base at J, with 12 bases between. In DNA form, the CDR3 reads TGTGCCAGCAGCTTGGGGTCAGGAGCCGGCACAGATACGCAGTATTTT. Translating it yields CASSLGSGAGTDTQYF.

Concerning this clonotype itself: A much bigger clone sits one base away, suggesting this may be a read error. The chain combines TRBV6-2 or TRBV6-3 with TRBJ2-7; no reliable D call. Per germline, CDR1 MNHEY and CDR2 SVGEGT. The CDR3 has 16 amino acids. The V end was cut by 6 bases, the J end by 3 bases, with 21 bases between. The CDR3 DNA sequence: TGTGCCAGCAGCCCAATACTCAAGGCAGGCAACTACGAGCAGTACTTC. The encoded protein is CASSPILKAGNYEQYF.

This clonotype was seen repeatedly, ten times or more. V gene TRBV28 combines with J gene TRBJ1-2; D might be TRBD1 (5 bases). Trimming shortened V by 6 bases and J by 8 bases, and 10 bases separated the two germline ends. Germline assignment: CDR1 MDHEN and CDR2 SYDVKM. There are 11 residues in the CDR3. DNA for the CDR3: TGTGCCAGCAGCGACAGAGGGGGCTACACCTTC. Translation gives CASSDRGGYTF.

The chain employs TRBV10-3 and TRBJ2-1; TRBD2 matches at 9 bases. Germline loops: CDR1 ENHRY, CDR2 SYGVKD. V shed 4 bases, J shed 8 bases, and the junction held 15 bases outside the gene matches. CDR3 size: 17 residues. The CDR3 DNA is TGTGCCATCAGTGTGAAAGAAGCTAGCGGGAACGCAGATGAGCAGTTCTTC. Translation gives CAISVKEASGNADEQFF.

This clonotype showed up many times. The DNA for the CDR3 is TGTGCCAGCAGTGAACGGGTCCACGAGCAGTACTTC. Translated, it gives CASSERVHEQYF. The chain has TRBV2 and TRBJ2-7; D gene uncertain. Trimming stripped 2 bases from V and 5 bases from J, with 7 bases between. This CDR3 has 12 residues. Germline V CDR1 and CDR2: SNHLY, FYNNEI.

This clonotype was counted between two and nine times. The chain links TRBV6-2 or TRBV6-3 to TRBJ1-1, with D uncertain. The CDR3 extends over 15 amino acids. Germline V gene data show CDR1 as MNHEY and CDR2 as SVGEGT. Trimming took 0 bases from V and 1 from J, leaving 9 bases between them. CDR3 region: CASSYSYAANTEAFF. CDR3 sequence (DNA): TGTGCCAGCAGTTACTCGTATGCAGCGAACACTGAAGCTTTCTTT.

This clonotype has at least ten counts. The V and J genes are TRBV2 and TRBJ2-3, with a possible D match to TRBD2 (5 bases). The CDR3 spans 14 residues. The germline V gene encodes CDR1 SNHLY and CDR2 FYNNEI. V lost 7 bases to trimming and J lost 5 bases, with 16 bases between them. The CDR3 reads CASTRLLSLDTQYF. The CDR3 coding sequence is TGTGCCAGCACCCGACTACTATCTTTAGATACGCAGTATTTT. The variable domain in full, with the rest retrieved from reference TRBV2 and TRBJ2-3, is EPEVTQTPSHQVTQMGQEVILRCVPISNHLYFYWYRQILGQKVEFLVSFYNNEISEKSEIFDDQFSVERPDGSNFTLKIRSTKLEDSAMYFCASTRLLSLDTQYFGPGTRLTVL.

The V and J genes are TRBV28 and TRBJ1-2, with D possibly being TRBD1 (5 bases). The V gene lost 6 bases and the J gene lost 9 bases, with 20 bases spanning the gap. Germline assignment: CDR1 MDHEN and CDR2 SYDVKM. The CDR3 consists of 14 residues. CDR3 in DNA: TGTGCCAGCAGCTCTTATTCCGGGACCCCCAGCTACACCTTC. Protein sequence: CASSSYSGTPSYTF.